A selection of T cell receptor beta chains follows, all from one sample in a study of beta chain features in type 1 diabetes. The table came from immunoSEQ multiplex PCR; TCRdb's copy has only in-frame clones and leaves some out. The sample holds under 850,000 clones, 13% seen once. Material for sequencing was naive CD4+ T cells from blood. The receptors stem from a man between 18 and 35 years old with type 1 diabetes. Each CDR3 is given with its conserved first and last residue. Each record gives: V gene, clone size, CDR3 length, D gene, J gene, CDR3 DNA, CDR3 protein. A D gene is named only where the DNA matches it firmly. Expanded clones get a size class; other rows say once, few or many, or leave the size out.

TRBV5-4	few	18	TRBD2	TRBJ2-1	TGTGCCAGCAGCCCAACTAGCGACAGCGGGGGGCCCCTTAGGGAGCAGTTCTTC	CASSPTSDSGGPLREQFF
TRBV7-2	NA	17	TRBD2	TRBJ2-1	TGTGCCAGCAGCTTTGGGTTTAGCGGGGGGGCCTACAATGAGCAGTTCTTC	CASSFGFSGGAYNEQFF
TRBV11-1	few	16	NA	TRBJ2-4	TGTGCCAGCAGCCCCCGGACAGACAGAGCCAAAAACATTCAGTACTTC	CASSPRTDRAKNIQYF
TRBV30	NA	15	NA	TRBJ1-4	TGTGCCTGGAGTGCCGGGGGTCCGACAAATGAAAAACTGTTTTTT	CAWSAGGPTNEKLFF
TRBV18	NA	15	TRBD1	TRBJ1-5	TGTGCCAGCTCACCCGGGACAGGAATTAATCAGCCCCAGCATTTT	CASSPGTGINQPQHF
TRBV6-5	few	14	NA	TRBJ2-5	TGTGCCAGCAGTTACGAAGGGAATAAGGAGACCCAGTACTTC	CASSYEGNKETQYF
TRBV30	few	17	TRBD2	TRBJ2-1	TGTGCCTGGAGTAAGTTGACCCTAGCGGGGGGTCCGACGGAGCAGTTCTTC	CAWSKLTLAGGPTEQFF
TRBV5-1	NA	14	TRBD2	TRBJ2-1	TGCGCCAGCGGACTAGCGGGGGGCTACAATGAGCAGTTCTTC	CASGLAGGYNEQFF
TRBV18	few	16	NA	TRBJ1-6	TGTGCCAGCTCACCAAGTGAGCAGGGGAGTAATTCACCCCTCCACTTT	CASSPSEQGSNSPLHF
TRBV6-1	once	15	NA	TRBJ2-1	TGTGCCAGCAGTGAAAGTGCCGGCCGGTACAATGAGCAGTTCTTC	CASSESAGRYNEQFF
TRBV5-1	NA	16	NA	TRBJ2-6	TGCGCCAGCAGCCTGTCCGGGACTTCTGGGGCCAACGTCCTGACTTTC	CASSLSGTSGANVLTF
TRBV6-5	few	13	NA	TRBJ1-6	TGTGCCAGCAGTTACGTCAGGGATTCACCCCTCCACTTT	CASSYVRDSPLHF
TRBV10-1	few	14	NA	TRBJ1-1	TGCGCCAGCAGTGTGTCAGGTTCTAGGAGTGAAGCTTTCTTT	CASSVSGSRSEAFF
TRBV25-1	NA	13	NA	TRBJ2-6	TGTGCCACCCCGGGGGCCGGGGCCAACGTCCTGACTTTC	CATPGAGANVLTF
TRBV5-1	NA	11	NA	TRBJ1-2	TGCGCCAGCAGCCAAAACTATGGCTACACCTTC	CASSQNYGYTF
TRBV14	NA	14	TRBD1	TRBJ1-1	TGTGCCAGCAGCCTCGGGACAGCGAACACTGAAGCTTTCTTT	CASSLGTANTEAFF
TRBV2	few	11	TRBD1	TRBJ1-1	TGTGCCAGCAGGACAGGGGTGGAAGCTTTCTTT	CASRTGVEAFF
TRBV15	NA	13	NA	TRBJ2-7	TGTGCCACCAGCAGAATAGACTCCTACGAGCAGTACTTC	CATSRIDSYEQYF
TRBV12-5	few	14	NA	TRBJ1-1	TGTGCTAGTGGTTTGGTACCTGAGGAGACTGAAGCTTTCTTT	CASGLVPEETEAFF
TRBV19	few	13	NA	TRBJ2-1	TGTGCCAGCGCCGACAGTGACTACAATGAGCAGTTCTTC	CASADSDYNEQFF
TRBV2	NA	16	NA	TRBJ2-4	TGTGCCAGCAGTGGGGCCCCCCAAGGGGCCAAAAACATTCAGTACTTC	CASSGAPQGAKNIQYF
TRBV7-6	few	15	NA	TRBJ1-6	TGTGCCAGCAGCTCCCTGGGGACCTATAATTCACCCCTCCACTTT	CASSSLGTYNSPLHF
TRBV2	few	12	NA	TRBJ2-1	TGTGCCAGAGCCTTTCATCGCAATGAGCAGTTCTTC	CARAFHRNEQFF
TRBV6-1	few	11	NA	TRBJ2-4	TGTGCCAGCAGTGGTGGTCTTATTCAGTACTTC	CASSGGLIQYF
TRBV30	NA	11	NA	TRBJ2-1	TGTGCCTGGACCAATGGAGGGATTGAGTTCTTC	CAWTNGGIEFF
TRBV7-6	NA	13	NA	TRBJ1-5	TGTGCCAGCAGCGGGACCGTAAATCAGCCCCAGCATTTT	CASSGTVNQPQHF
TRBV29-1	few	13	NA	TRBJ1-1	TGCAGCGTTGAAGAAAAAGGTTCAGGAAGAGCTTTCTTT	CSVEEKGSGRAFF
TRBV18	few	12	NA	TRBJ2-7	TGTGCCAGCTCACCACGCGTTGATGAGCAGTACTTC	CASSPRVDEQYF
TRBV7-9	NA	13	TRBD1	TRBJ2-7	TGTGCCTCGGAGGACAGGGGTCAATACGAGCAGTACTTC	CASEDRGQYEQYF
TRBV19	NA	15	TRBD2	TRBJ2-7	TGTGCCAGTAGTATTTCTAGCGGGGGTTCCTACGAGCAGTACTTC	CASSISSGGSYEQYF
TRBV15	NA	16	NA	TRBJ2-1	TGTGCCACCAGCAGAGATCCGGGCGGAGGTTACAATGAGCAGTTCTTC	CATSRDPGGGYNEQFF
TRBV30	few	12	NA	TRBJ1-6	TGTGCCTGGAGGGACACGGATTCACCCCTCCACTTT	CAWRDTDSPLHF
TRBV6-5	NA	15	NA	TRBJ1-2	TGTGCCAGCAGTTACTCGAGTGGGGGCCACTATGGCTACACCTTC	CASSYSSGGHYGYTF
TRBV5-1	NA	13	NA	TRBJ2-5	TGCGCCAGCAGCCCCCTAGGAGACCAGACCCAGTACTTC	CASSPLGDQTQYF
TRBV27	NA	15	NA	TRBJ2-3	TGTGCCAGCAGTTTATCGCTAGGGGATGCAGATACGCAGTATTTT	CASSLSLGDADTQYF
TRBV7-9	NA	13	NA	TRBJ2-5	TGTGCCAGCAGCGACTGGACAGTGAAGACCCAGTACTTC	CASSDWTVKTQYF
TRBV18	few	14	TRBD1	TRBJ2-5	TGTGCCAGCTCACGAAGGGGGCGCCAAGAGACCCAGTACTTC	CASSRRGRQETQYF
TRBV28	few	16	TRBD1	TRBJ1-5	TGTGCCAGCAGGACAGGGGGCCCGTATAGCAATCAGCCCCAGCATTTT	CASRTGGPYSNQPQHF
TRBV2	few	13	TRBD1	TRBJ2-1	TGTGCCAGCGAGGGACAGGGGTTCGATGAGCAGTTCTTC	CASEGQGFDEQFF
TRBV14	NA	11	NA	TRBJ2-7	TGTGCCAGCAGCCAAGAGGGTCCCCAGTACTTC	CASSQEGPQYF
TRBV30	NA	13	NA	TRBJ1-1	TGTGCCTGGACCAACGGAGTGAACACTGAAGCTTTCTTT	CAWTNGVNTEAFF
TRBV7-3	few	16	NA	TRBJ2-7	TGTGCCAGCAGCCCTAAAGGCGGGGCCAGCTCCTACGAGCAGTACTTC	CASSPKGGASSYEQYF
TRBV5-1	NA	18	TRBD2	TRBJ2-5	TGCGCCAGCAGCTTGGAGTCACTAGCGGGGGGGCCAGGAGAGACCCAGTACTTC	CASSLESLAGGPGETQYF
TRBV5-1	NA	16	TRBD2	TRBJ2-3	TGCGCCAGCAGCTTGAGCACTAGCGGATACACAGATACGCAGTATTTT	CASSLSTSGYTDTQYF
TRBV4-1	NA	13	NA	TRBJ2-5	TGCGCCAGCAGCCAAGAAAGGCAAGAGACCCAGTACTTC	CASSQERQETQYF
TRBV5-1	NA	14	TRBD1	TRBJ2-7	TGCGCCAGCAGCTTGGAGGGACAGGATCAAGAGCAGTACTTC	CASSLEGQDQEQYF
TRBV5-1	NA	16	TRBD1	TRBJ1-1	TGCGCCAGCAGCTTCCCACCGGGACAGGGACGGACTGAAGCTTTCTTT	CASSFPPGQGRTEAFF
TRBV6-5	NA	14	TRBD1	TRBJ2-7	TGTGCCAGCAGTGAATCGCAGGGGGCGGTCGGGCAGTACTTC	CASSESQGAVGQYF
TRBV12-5	NA	16	TRBD1	TRBJ2-3	TGTGCTAGTGGTTCCCAGGACAGGGGGCCTAAGGATACGCAGTATTTT	CASGSQDRGPKDTQYF